The source of this TCR beta chain is a study of CD8 T cells in Susac syndrome. Reverse transcription of roughly 0.45 to 1 ug RNA was performed with random hexamers. By means of immunoSEQ multiplex PCR, TCR beta CDR3 spanning 54 Vbeta and 13 Jbeta underwent amplification. From the immunoSEQ multiplex PCR reads, TCRdb called clonotypes with MiXCR, one entry per CDR3 protein. The table includes about 210,000 distinct CDR3 sequences, approximately 95% detected once. V lost 1 base and J 0 bases, leaving 10 bases between the germline ends. Per the germline V gene, CDR1 is DFQATT and CDR2 is SNEGSKA (reference sequence). The CDR3 has 14 amino acids. CD8+ and CD4+ T cells from blood underwent TCR beta sequencing.

The J gene is TRBJ2-7, the V gene TRBV20-1; TRBD2 might be the D (5 bases). Sequenced material: CD4+ T cells from PBMCs. The TCR was taken from a human donor with multiple sclerosis. The CDR3 region is CSARAADFSYEQYF. The CDR3 DNA reads as TGCAGTGCTAGAGCAGCGGACTTCTCCTACGAGCAGTACTTC.